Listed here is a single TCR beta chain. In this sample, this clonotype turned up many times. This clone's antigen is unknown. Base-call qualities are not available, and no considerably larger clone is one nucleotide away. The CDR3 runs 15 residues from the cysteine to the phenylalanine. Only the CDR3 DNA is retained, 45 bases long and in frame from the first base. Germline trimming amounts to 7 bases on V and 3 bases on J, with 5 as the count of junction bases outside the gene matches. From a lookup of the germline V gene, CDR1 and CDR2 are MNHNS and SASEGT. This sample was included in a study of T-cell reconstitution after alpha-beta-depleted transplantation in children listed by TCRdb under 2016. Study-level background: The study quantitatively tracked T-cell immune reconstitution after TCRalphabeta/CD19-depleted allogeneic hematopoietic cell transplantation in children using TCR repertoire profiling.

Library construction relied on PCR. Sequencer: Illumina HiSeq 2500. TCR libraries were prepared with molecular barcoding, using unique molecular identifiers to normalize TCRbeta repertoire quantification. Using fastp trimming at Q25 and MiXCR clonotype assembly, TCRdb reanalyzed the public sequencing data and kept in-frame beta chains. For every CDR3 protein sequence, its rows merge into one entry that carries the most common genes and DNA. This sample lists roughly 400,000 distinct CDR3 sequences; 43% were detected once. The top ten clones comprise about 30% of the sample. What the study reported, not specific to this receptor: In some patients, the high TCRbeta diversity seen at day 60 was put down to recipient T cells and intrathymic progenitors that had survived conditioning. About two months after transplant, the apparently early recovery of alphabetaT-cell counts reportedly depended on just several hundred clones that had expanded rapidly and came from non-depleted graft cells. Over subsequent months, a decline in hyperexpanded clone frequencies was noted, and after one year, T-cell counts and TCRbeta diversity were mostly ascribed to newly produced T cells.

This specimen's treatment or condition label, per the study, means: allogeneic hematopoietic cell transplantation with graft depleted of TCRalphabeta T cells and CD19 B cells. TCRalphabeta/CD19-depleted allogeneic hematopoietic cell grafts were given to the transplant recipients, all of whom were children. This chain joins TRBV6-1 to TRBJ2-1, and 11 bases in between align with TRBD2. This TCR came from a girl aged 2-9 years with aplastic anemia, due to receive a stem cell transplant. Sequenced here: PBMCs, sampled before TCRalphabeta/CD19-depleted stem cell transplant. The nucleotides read TGTGCCAGCACCGCCGGGACTAGCGGCTACAATGAGCAGTTCTTC. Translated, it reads CASTAGTSGYNEQFF.